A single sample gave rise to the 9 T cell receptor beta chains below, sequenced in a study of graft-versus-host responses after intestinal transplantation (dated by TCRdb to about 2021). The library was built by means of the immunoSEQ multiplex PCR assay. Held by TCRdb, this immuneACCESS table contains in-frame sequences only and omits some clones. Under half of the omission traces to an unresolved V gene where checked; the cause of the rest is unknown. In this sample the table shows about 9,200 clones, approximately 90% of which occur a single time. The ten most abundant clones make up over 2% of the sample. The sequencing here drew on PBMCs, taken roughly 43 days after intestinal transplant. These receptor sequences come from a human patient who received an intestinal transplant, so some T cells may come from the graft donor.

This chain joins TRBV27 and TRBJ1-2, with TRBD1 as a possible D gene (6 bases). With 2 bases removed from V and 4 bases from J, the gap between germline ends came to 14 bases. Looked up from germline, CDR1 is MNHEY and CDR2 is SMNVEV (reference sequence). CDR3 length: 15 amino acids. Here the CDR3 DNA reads TGTGCCAGCAGTTTACGGGGGCATTGGGCCTATGGCTACACCTTC. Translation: CASSLRGHWAYGYTF.

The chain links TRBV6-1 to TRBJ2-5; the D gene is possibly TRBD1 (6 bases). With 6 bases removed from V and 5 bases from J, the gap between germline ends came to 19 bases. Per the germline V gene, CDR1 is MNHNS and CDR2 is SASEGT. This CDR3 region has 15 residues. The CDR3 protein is CASSYTITGMETQYF. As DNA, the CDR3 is TGTGCCAGCAGCTATACAATCACAGGGATGGAGACCCAGTACTTC.

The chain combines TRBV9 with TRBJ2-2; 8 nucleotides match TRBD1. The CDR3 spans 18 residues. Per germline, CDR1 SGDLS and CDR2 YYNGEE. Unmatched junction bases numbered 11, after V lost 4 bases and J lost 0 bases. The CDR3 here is CASSIDRGMASNTGELFF. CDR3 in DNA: TGTGCCAGCAGCATCGACAGGGGAATGGCATCGAACACCGGGGAGCTGTTTTTT.

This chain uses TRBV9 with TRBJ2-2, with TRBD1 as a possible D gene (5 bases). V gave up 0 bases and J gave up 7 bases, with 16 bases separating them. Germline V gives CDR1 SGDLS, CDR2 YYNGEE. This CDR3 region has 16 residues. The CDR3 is CASSVVGYGAGGELFF. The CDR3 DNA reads TGTGCCAGCAGCGTAGTTGGTTATGGGGCCGGCGGGGAGCTGTTTTTT.

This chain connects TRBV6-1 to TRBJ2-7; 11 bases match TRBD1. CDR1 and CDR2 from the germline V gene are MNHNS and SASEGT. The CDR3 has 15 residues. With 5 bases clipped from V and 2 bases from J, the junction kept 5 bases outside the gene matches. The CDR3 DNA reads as TGTGCCAGCAGTTCGGGACAGGGGGTTCCCTACGAGCAGTACTTC. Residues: CASSSGQGVPYEQYF.

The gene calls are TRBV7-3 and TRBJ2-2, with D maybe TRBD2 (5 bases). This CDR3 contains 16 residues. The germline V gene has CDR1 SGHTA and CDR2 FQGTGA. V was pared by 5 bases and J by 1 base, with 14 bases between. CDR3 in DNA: TGTGCCAGCAGCCCGTATTCCCGGGGGAACACCGGGGAGCTGTTTTTT. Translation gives CASSPYSRGNTGELFF.

CDR3 DNA sequence: TGTGCCAGCAGCTTAGGTCAGGGGACTCAGCCCCAGCATTTT. It codes for CASSLGQGTQPQHF. V and J are TRBV7-9 and TRBJ1-5, with a possible D match to TRBD1 (6 bases). This CDR3 is built from 14 residues. V was pared by 1 base and J by 6 bases, with 10 bases between. Germline CDR1 and CDR2: SEHNR and FQNEAQ (reference sequence).

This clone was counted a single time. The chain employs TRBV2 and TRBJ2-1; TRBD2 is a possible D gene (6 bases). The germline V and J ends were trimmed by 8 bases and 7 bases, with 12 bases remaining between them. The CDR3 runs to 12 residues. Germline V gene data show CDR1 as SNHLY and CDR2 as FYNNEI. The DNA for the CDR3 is TGTGCCAGCTTCGACGGGGGAAATGAGCAGTTCTTC. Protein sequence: CASFDGGNEQFF.

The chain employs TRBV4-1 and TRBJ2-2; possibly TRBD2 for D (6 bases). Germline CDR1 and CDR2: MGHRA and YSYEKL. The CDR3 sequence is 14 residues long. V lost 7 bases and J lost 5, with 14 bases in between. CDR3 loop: CASTQVGGTGELFF. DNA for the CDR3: TGCGCCAGCACCCAGGTCGGGGGAACCGGGGAGCTGTTTTTT.